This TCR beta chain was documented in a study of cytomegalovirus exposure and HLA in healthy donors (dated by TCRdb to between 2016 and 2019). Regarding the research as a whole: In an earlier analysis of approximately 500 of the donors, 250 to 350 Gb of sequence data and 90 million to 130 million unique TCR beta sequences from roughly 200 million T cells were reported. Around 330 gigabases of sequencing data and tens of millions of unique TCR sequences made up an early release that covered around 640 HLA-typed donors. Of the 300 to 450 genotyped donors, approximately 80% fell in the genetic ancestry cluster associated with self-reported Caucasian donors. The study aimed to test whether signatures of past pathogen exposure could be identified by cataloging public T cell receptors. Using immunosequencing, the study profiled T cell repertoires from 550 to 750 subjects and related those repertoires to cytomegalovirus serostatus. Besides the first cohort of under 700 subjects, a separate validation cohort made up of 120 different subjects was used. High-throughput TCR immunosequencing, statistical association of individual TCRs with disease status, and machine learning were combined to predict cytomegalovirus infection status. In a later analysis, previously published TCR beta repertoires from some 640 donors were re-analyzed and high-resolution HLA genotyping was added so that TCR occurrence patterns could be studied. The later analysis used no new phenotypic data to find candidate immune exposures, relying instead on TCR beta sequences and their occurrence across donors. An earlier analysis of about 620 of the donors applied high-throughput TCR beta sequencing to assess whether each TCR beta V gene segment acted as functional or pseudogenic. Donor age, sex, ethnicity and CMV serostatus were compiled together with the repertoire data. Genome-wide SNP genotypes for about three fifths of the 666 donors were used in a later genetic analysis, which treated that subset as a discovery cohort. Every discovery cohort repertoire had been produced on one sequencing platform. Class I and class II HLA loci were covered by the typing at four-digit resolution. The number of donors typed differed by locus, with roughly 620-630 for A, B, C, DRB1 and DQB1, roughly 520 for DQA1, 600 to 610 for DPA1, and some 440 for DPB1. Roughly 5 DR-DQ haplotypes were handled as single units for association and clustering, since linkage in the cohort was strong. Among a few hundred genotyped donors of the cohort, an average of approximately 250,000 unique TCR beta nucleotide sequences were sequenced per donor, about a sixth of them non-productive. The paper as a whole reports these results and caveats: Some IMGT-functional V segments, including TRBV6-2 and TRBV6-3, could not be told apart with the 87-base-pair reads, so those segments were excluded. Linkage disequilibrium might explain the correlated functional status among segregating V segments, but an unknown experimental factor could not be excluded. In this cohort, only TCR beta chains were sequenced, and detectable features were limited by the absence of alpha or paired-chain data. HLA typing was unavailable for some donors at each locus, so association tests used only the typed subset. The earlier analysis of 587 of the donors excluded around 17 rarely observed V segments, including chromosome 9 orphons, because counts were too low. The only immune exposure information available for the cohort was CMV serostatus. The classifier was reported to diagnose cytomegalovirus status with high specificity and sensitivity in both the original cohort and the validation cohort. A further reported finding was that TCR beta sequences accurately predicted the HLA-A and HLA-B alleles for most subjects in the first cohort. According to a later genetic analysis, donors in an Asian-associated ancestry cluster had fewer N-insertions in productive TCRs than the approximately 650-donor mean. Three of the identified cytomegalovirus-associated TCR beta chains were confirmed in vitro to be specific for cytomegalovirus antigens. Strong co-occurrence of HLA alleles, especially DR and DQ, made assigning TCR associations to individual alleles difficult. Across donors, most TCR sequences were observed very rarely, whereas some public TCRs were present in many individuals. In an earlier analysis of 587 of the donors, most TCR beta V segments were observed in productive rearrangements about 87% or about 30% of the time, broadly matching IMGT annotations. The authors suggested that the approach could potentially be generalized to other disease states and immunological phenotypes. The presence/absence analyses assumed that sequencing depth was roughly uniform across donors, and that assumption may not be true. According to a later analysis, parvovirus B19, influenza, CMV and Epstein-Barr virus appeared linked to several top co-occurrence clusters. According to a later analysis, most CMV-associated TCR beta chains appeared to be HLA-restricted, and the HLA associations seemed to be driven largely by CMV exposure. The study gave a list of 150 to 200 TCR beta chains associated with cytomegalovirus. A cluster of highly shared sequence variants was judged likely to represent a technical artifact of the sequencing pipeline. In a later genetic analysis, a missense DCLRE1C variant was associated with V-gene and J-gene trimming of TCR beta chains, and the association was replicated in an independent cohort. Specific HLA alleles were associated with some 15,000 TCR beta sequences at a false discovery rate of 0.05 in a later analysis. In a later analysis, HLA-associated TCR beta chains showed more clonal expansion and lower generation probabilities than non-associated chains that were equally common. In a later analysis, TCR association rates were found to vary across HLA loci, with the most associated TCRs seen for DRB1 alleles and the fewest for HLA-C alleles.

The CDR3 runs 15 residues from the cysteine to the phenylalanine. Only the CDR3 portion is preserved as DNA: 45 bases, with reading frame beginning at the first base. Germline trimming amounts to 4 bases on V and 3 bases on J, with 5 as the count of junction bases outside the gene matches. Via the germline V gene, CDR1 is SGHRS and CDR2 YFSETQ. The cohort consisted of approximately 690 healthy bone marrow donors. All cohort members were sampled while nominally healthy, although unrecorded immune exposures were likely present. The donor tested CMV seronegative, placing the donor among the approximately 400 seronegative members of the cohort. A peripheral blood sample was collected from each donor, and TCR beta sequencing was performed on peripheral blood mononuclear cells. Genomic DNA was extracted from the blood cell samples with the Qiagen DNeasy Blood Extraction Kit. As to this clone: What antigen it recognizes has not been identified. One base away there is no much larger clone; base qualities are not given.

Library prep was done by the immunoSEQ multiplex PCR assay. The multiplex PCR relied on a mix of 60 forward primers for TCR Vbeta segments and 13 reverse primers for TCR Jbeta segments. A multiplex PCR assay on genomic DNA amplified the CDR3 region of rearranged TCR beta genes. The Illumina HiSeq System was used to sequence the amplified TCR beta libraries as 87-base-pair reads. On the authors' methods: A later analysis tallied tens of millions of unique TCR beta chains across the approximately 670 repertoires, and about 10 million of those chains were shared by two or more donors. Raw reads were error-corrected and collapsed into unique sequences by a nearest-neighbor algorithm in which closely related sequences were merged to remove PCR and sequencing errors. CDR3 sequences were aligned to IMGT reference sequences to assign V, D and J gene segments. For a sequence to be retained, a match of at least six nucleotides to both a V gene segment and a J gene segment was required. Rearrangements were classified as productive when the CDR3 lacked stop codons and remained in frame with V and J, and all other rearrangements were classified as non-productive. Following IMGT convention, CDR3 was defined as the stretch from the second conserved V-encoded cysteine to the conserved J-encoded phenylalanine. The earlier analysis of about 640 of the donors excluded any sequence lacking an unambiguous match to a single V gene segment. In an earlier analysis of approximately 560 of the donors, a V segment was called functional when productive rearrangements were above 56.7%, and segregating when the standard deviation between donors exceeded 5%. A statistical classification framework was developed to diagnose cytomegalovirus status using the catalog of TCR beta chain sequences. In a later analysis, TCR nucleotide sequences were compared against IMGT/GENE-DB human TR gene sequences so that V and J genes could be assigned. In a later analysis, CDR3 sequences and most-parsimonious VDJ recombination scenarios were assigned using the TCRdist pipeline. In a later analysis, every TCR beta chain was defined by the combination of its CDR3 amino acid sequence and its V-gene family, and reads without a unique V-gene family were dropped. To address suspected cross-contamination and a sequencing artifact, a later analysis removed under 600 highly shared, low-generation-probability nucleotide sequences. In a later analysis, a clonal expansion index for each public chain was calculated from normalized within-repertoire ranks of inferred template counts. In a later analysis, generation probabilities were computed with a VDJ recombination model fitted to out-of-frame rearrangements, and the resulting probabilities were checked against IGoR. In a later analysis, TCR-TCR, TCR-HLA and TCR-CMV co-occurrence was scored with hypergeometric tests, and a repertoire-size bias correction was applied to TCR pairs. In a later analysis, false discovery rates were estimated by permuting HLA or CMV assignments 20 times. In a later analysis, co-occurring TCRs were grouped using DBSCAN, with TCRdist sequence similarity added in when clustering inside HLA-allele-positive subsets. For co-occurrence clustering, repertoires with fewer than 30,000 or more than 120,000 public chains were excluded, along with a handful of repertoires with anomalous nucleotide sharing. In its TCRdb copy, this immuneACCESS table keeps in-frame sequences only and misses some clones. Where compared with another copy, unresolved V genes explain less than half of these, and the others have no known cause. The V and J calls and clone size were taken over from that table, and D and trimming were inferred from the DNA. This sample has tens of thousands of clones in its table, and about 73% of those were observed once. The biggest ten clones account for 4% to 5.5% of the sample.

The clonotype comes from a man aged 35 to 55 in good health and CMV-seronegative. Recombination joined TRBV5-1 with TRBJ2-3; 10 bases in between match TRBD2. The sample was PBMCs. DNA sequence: TGCGCCAGCAGCCGTTCTAGCGGGAGAACAGATACGCAGTATTTT. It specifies CASSRSSGRTDTQYF.